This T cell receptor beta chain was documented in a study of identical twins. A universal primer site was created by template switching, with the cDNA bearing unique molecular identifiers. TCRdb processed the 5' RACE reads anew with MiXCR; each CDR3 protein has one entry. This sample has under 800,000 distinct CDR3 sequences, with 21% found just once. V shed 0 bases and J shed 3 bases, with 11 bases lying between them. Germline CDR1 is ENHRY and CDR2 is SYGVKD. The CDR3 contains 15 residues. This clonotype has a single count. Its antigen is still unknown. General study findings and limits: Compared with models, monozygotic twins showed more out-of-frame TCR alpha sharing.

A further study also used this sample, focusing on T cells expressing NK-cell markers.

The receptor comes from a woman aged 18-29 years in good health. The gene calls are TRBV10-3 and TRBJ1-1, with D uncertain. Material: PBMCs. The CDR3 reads CAISESGRSDTEAFF. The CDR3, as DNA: TGTGCCATCAGTGAGTCAGGGAGGTCGGACACTGAAGCTTTCTTT.